Shown below are 9 T cell receptor beta chains from a single sample sequenced in a study of T cells in Graves' hyperthyroidism and ophthalmopathy (dated by TCRdb to about 2019). Receptor libraries were prepared by multiplex PCR. For sequencing, an Illumina HiSeq 2000 was employed. Amplification of TCR beta CDR3 regions was carried out from RNA transcripts. A first-round RT-PCR of the TCR CDR3 used the HTBI primer set with the Qiagen OneStep RT-PCR kit. The public reads were reanalyzed by TCRdb: fastp trimming at Q25, MiXCR alignment, in-frame beta chains only. For every CDR3 protein sequence, its rows merge into one entry that carries the most common genes and DNA. This sample comprises hundreds of thousands of distinct CDR3 sequences, 13% to 15% of them detected only once. The biggest ten clones account for roughly 10% of the sample. The sample was blood. Receptors originate from a woman aged 18-29 years with Graves' hyperthyroidism.

This clonotype has only a few counts. The CDR3 sequence: CASSSGALNEQFF. The CDR3 DNA sequence: TGTGCCAGCAGTAGCGGGGCCCTCAATGAGCAGTTCTTC. The gene calls are TRBV27 and TRBJ2-1, with TRBD2 identical over 7 bases. V gave up 5 bases and J gave up 6 bases; unmatched junction bases: 4. Germline loops: CDR1 MNHEY, CDR2 SMNVEV (reference sequence). There are 13 residues in the CDR3.

There are a few counts of this clonotype. This chain uses TRBV29-1 with TRBJ2-7; either TRBD1 or TRBD2 may supply D (5 bases each). Germline V gene sequence: CDR1 SQVTM, CDR2 ANQGSEA. This CDR3 spans 11 amino acids. V lost 6 bases and J lost 6, with 12 bases in between. The CDR3 loop reads CSVGTTIEQYF. The CDR3 bases are TGCAGCGTGGGGACCACCATCGAGCAGTACTTC.

V usage is TRBV7-9 and J usage is TRBJ2-1, with D possibly TRBD2 on 6 matching bases. The CDR3 spans 18 residues. Germline V gene lookup returns CDR1 SEHNR and CDR2 FQNEAQ (reference sequence). The V and J ends lost 1 base and 2 bases respectively, with 18 bases between them. CDR3 in DNA: TGTGCCAGCAGCTTAGAAGAGTCGGCGGGGTTAACCTACAATGAGCAGTTCTTC. As protein: CASSLEESAGLTYNEQFF.

This clonotype has ten or more counts. This CDR3 reads CASSSETSGDYEQYF. In DNA form, the CDR3 reads TGTGCCAGCAGTTCGGAGACTAGCGGGGATTACGAGCAGTACTTC. The chain recombines TRBV28 with TRBJ2-7; 11 bases agree with TRBD2. The CDR3 loop spans 15 amino acids. Trimming removed 4 bases from V and 4 bases from J; junction bases left unmatched: 6. CDR1 is MDHEN, CDR2 SYDVKM, per germline.

This clonotype has at least ten counts. The chain recombines TRBV7-2 with TRBJ2-3; the D is unclear. Deletions cut 1 base from V and 2 bases from J, with 10 bases between. CDR1 is SGHTA and CDR2 is FQGNSA in the germline V gene. The CDR3 runs to 15 residues. CDR3 nucleotide sequence: TGTGCCAGCAGCTTAGTACCGACTCCCACAGATACGCAGTATTTT. Translated, it gives CASSLVPTPTDTQYF.

The V and J genes are TRBV19 and TRBJ1-5, with TRBD1 matching 7 bases. V was clipped by 5 bases and J by 9 bases; unmatched bases: 13. This CDR3 is 15 amino acids long. Germline V CDR1 and CDR2: LNHDA, SQIVND (reference sequence). The CDR3 region has the DNA TGTGCCAGTAGTGAGATTGACAGGGCAGGTTGGCCCCAGCATTTT. Protein: CASSEIDRAGWPQHF.

This clonotype came up a few times. V is TRBV20-1 and J is TRBJ1-6; 8 nucleotides align to TRBD1. Germline V gene data show CDR1 as DFQATT and CDR2 as SNEGSKA (reference sequence). This CDR3 contains 12 residues. Trimming cost V 5 bases and J 9 bases; bases outside gene matches: 3. For the CDR3, the DNA is TGCAGTGCTCAGGGGGCGAGTTCACCCCTCCACTTT. The encoded protein is CSAQGASSPLHF.

The genes are TRBV19 and TRBJ1-5; 10 positions agree with TRBD1. This CDR3 spans 14 amino acids. V shed 7 bases and J 9 bases; nucleotides not matched to a gene: 9. Germline-derived CDR1 and CDR2 are LNHDA and SQIVND (reference sequence). In DNA, the CDR3 is TGTGCCAGTATGGGGACAGGGGAGGGCCGGCCCCAGCATTTT. It specifies CASMGTGEGRPQHF. The variable domain in full, completed from reference TRBV19 and TRBJ1-5, reads DGGITQSPKYLFRKEGQNVTLSCEQNLNHDAMYWYRQDPGQGLRLIYYSQIVNDFQKGDIAEGYSVSREKKESFPLTVTSAQKNPTAFYLCASMGTGEGRPQHFGDGTRLSIL.

This clonotype was detected only a few times. This chain connects TRBV28 to TRBJ1-5; tentatively, D is TRBD1 (6 bases). V dropped 7 bases and J dropped 7 bases, with 26 bases sitting between them. Germline V gives CDR1 MDHEN, CDR2 SYDVKM. CDR3 length equals 17 residues. The CDR3 nucleotides read TGTGCCAGCAAATCTTCGGTGACATCTGACGGGGGCCAGCCCCAGCATTTT. Translation gives CASKSSVTSDGGQPQHF.